This T cell receptor (beta chain) was documented in a study of T cell repertoires in cytomegalovirus infection. The sample holds many counts of this clonotype. TCRdb independently ran MiXCR on the reads; one entry per CDR3 protein. The data hold more than 350,000 distinct CDR3 sequences, with 25% to 40% observed a single time. Material for sequencing was PBMCs. This receptor was taken from a human donor in good health (CMV status not recorded). Some clones in this sample may be carry-over from other donors' samples.

CDR3 in DNA: TGTGCCAGCAGCTTTCAAGCGGGGGCCTACAATGAGCAGTTCTTC. Translated: CASSFQAGAYNEQFF. The chain carries TRBV7-8 and TRBJ2-1, with TRBD2 matching 8 bases. The ends lost 3 bases at V and 2 bases at J; junction bases unmatched: 3. The germline gives CDR1 SGHVS, CDR2 FQNEAQ. This CDR3 spans 15 amino acids.